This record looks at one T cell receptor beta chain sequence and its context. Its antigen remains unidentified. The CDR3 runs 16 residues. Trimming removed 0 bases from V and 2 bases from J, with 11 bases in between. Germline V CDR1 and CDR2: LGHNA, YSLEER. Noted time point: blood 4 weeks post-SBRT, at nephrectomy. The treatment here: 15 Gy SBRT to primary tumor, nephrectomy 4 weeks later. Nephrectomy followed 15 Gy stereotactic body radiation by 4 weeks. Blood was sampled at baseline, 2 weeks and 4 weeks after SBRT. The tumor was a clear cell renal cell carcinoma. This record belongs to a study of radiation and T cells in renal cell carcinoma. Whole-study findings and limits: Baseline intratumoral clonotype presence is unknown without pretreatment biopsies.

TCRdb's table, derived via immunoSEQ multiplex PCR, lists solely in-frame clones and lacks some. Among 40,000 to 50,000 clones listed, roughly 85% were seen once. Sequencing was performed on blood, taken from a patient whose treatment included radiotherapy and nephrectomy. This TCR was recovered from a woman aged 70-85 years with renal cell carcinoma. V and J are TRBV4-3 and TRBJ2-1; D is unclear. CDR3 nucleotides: TGCGCCAGCAGCCAAGATCAGGTGGACCCCTACAATGAGCAGTTCTTC. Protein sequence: CASSQDQVDPYNEQFF.